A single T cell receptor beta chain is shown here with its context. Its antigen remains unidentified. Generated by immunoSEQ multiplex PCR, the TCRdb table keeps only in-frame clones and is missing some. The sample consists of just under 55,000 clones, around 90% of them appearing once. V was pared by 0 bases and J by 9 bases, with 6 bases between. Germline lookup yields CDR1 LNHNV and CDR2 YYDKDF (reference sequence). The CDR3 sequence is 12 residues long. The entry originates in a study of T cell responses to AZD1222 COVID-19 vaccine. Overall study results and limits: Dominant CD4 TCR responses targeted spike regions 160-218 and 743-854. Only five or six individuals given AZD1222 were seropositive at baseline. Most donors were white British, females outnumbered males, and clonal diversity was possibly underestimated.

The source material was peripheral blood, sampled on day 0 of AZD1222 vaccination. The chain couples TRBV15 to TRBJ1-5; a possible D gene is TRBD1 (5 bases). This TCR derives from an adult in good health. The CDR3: CATSRDRGPQHF. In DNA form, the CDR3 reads TGTGCCACCAGCAGAGATAGGGGGCCCCAGCATTTT. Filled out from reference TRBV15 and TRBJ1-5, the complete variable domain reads DAMVIQNPRYQVTQFGKPVTLSCSQTLNHNVMYWYQQKSSQAPKLLFHYYDKDFNNEADTPDNFQSRRPNTSFCFLDIRSPGLGDTAMYLCATSRDRGPQHFGDGTRLSIL.